Listed below are T cell receptor beta chains from one sample, sequenced in a study of cytomegalovirus exposure and HLA in healthy donors. The protocol was immunoSEQ multiplex PCR, while the TCRdb copy is restricted to in-frame clones and leaves out a portion. The sample yields 110,000 to 150,000 clones, about 75% seen once. The sequenced material came from PBMCs. All receptors derive from a man in his thirties or forties in good health and CMV-seronegative. CDR3s include the opening cysteine and the closing phenylalanine or tryptophan. A D gene is named only where the DNA matches it firmly.

>18|TRBV5-8|TRBJ1-5|TRBD1
CASSWDRSALYSNQPQHF
>14|TRBV7-2|TRBJ2-1|NA
CASSPGNRHDEQFF
>17|TRBV6-1|TRBJ2-6|NA
CASSELGRWSGANVLTF
>13|TRBV10-3|TRBJ1-3|NA
CATLRGLGNTIYF
>13|TRBV6-1|TRBJ1-1|NA
CASRDRANTEAFF
>13|TRBV5-6|TRBJ1-4|NA
CASSGTQGEKLFF
>19|TRBV28|TRBJ2-1|TRBD2
CASSFGTSGWEFSYNEQFF
>15|TRBV10-3|TRBJ2-7|TRBD1
CAISEPTGVSYEQYF
>18|TRBV27|TRBJ1-4|NA
CASSLLAGEAPTNEKLFF
>16|TRBV7-6|TRBJ2-1|NA
CASSLLSAASYNEQFF
>14|TRBV25-1|TRBJ2-5|TRBD2
CASSDPGLGETQYF
>13|TRBV19|TRBJ1-4|NA
CASSVPGLEKLFF
>17|TRBV7-3|TRBJ2-5|TRBD1
CASSLTDWTGVMKTQYF
>18|TRBV5-6|TRBJ2-1|TRBD2
CASSWTSGGAGNYNEQFF
>13|TRBV11-3|TRBJ2-1|NA
CASSLAGSNEQFF
>15|TRBV5-1|TRBJ2-3|NA
CASSLGAGITDTQYF
>16|TRBV5-8|TRBJ1-5|NA
CASSLLGQVINQPQHF
>13|TRBV9|TRBJ2-3|NA
CASSESGTDTQYF
>15|TRBV2|TRBJ2-1|NA
CASSPSVPSYNEQFF
>12|TRBV18|TRBJ2-7|TRBD1
CASSPQGAEQYF
>14|TRBV13|TRBJ2-5|NA
CASSLPGGGETQYF
>15|TRBV6-1|TRBJ1-4|NA
CASSENPGAAEKLFF
>18|TRBV5-4|TRBJ2-5|TRBD2
CASSPPGLAGGPGETQYF
>15|TRBV11-2|TRBJ2-2|TRBD1
CASSLMTGVSGELFF
>18|TRBV5-4|TRBJ1-4|TRBD1
CASSPQAVSGTAAEKLFF
>13|TRBV28|TRBJ2-2|NA
CAARGSNTGELFF
>13|TRBV6-5|TRBJ1-5|NA
CASRDSDNQPQHF
>15|TRBV9|TRBJ2-7|TRBD2
CASSVESGRADEQYF
>14|TRBV7-9|TRBJ2-7|NA
CASSLHQGSGEQYF
>16|TRBV18|TRBJ1-6|TRBD1
CASSPYYRGYNSPLHF
>14|TRBV25-1|TRBJ2-7|NA
CATLSNGGSYEQYF
>13|TRBV7-2|TRBJ1-6|NA
CASSRGSNSPLHF
>16|TRBV4-1|TRBJ1-1|NA
CASSQHPGAENTEAFF
>16|TRBV5-4|TRBJ1-1|TRBD1
CASSLAQGVLNTEAFF